This passage covers 16 T cell receptor beta chains from one sample sequenced in a study of tumor and adjacent non-tumor tissue in lung cancer. RNA was extracted from bulk tissue without any cell sorting. Three rounds of nested PCR, following a modified ARM-PCR protocol, produced the TCRbeta library. TCRdb redid the calling of the multiplex PCR reads with MiXCR, one entry per CDR3 protein. Among about 110,000 distinct CDR3 sequences listed, more than 70% were seen once. Sequencing used lung tumor tissue. The receptors stem from a woman aged 55-69 years with non-small cell lung cancer.

Notes on this clonotype: The junction does not match germline at one end; this may be a read error. CDR3 loop: CASSFDGRNTEAFF. DNA of the CDR3: TGTGCCAGCAGCTTCGACGGACGGAACACTGAAGCTTTCTTT. The gene calls are TRBV5-1 and TRBJ1-1; D remains ambiguous. This CDR3 contains 14 residues. Germline values: CDR1 SGHRS, CDR2 YFSETQ. The full variable domain, in which reference TRBV5-1 and TRBJ1-1 provide the parts outside the CDR3, is KAGVTQTPRYLIKTRGQQVTLSCSPISGHRSVSWYQQTPGQGLQFLFEYFSETQRNKGNFPGRFSGRQFSNSRSEMNVSTLELGDSALYLCASSFDGRNTEAFFGQGTRLTVV.

V gene TRBV28 combines with J gene TRBJ1-2, with no clear D. The CDR3 consists of 12 residues. Trimming removed 5 bases at V and 10 bases at J, with 14 bases between. Germline V gene sequence: CDR1 MDHEN, CDR2 SYDVKM. CDR3 nucleotide sequence: TGTGCCAGCAGTCTCGGTAGGAGGGACTACACCTTC. Amino acid sequence: CASSLGRRDYTF.

On this clonotype itself: A much larger clone is a single base away; this may be a read error. The final CDR3 position lacks the conserved phenylalanine or tryptophan, pointing to a likely read error. The genes are TRBV4-1 and TRBJ1-5; the D is unclear. CDR1 is MGHRA, CDR2 YSYEKL, per germline. The CDR3 contains 17 residues. Trimming removed 1 base at V and 0 bases at J, with 13 bases between. CDR3 DNA: TGCGCCAGCAGCCAAGTTGGCAGCCCCTATAGCAATCAGCCCCAGCATTAT. Amino acids: CASSQVGSPYSNQPQHY.

The V call is TRBV10-2, the J call TRBJ2-7; D unresolved. This CDR3 is built from 13 residues. Trimming pared 8 bases from V and 4 bases from J, leaving 15 bases between. CDR1 and CDR2 (germline): WSHSY, SAAADI. CDR3 in DNA: TGCGCCAGCGGACCGAACATACAATACGAGCAGTACTTC. Protein: CASGPNIQYEQYF.

In its sample, this clonotype was seen many times. The chain is built from TRBV4-2 and TRBJ2-1; D might be TRBD2 (6 bases). V lost 0 bases, J lost 5 bases, and 11 bases lay in between. The V gene's germline CDR1 is LGHNA and CDR2 YNFKEQ. This CDR3 contains 15 residues. CDR3 coding DNA: TGTGCCAGCAGCCAAGAACCTAGCGTGAACAATGAGCAGTTCTTC. Its translation is CASSQEPSVNNEQFF.

To note about this clonotype: A much larger clone differs by one base, so this may be a read error. The V and J genes are TRBV20-1 and TRBJ1-2, with D uncertain. The V end lost 3 bases, the J end lost 9 bases, and 17 bases lay between the germline ends. This CDR3 spans 13 amino acids. Per germline, CDR1 DFQATT and CDR2 SNEGSKA (reference sequence). CDR3 region: CSASVDTSGSYTF. Here the CDR3 DNA reads TGCAGTGCTAGTGTCGACACGTCGGGAAGCTACACCTTC.

The J gene is TRBJ1-1, the V gene TRBV28; D not resolved. This CDR3 has 16 residues. Per the germline V gene, CDR1 is MDHEN and CDR2 is SYDVKM. V lost 7 bases and J lost 4, with 22 bases in between. In nucleotides, the CDR3 is TGTGCCAGCAAAGTCGGTGGGCTCGAGGCAGGCACTGAAGCTTTCTTT. This encodes CASKVGGLEAGTEAFF.

This clonotype has more than one count but fewer than ten. This may come from a read error, since a much larger clone is one base off. The CDR3 does not close with the conserved phenylalanine or tryptophan, likely indicating a read error. The rearrangement uses TRBV20-1 and TRBJ1-5; a weak D match, TRBD1 (6 bases). This CDR3 has 13 residues. Germline V lookup: CDR1 DFQATT, CDR2 SNEGSKA (reference sequence). The V and J ends lost 8 bases and 2 bases respectively, with 13 bases between them. CDR3 in amino acids: CSPSGGGNQPQHC. CDR3 coding DNA: TGCAGTCCTTCCGGGGGCGGCAATCAGCCCCAGCATTGT.

The sample holds one count of this clonotype. A much larger clone lies a single base off, so this may be a read error. The chain's CDR3 is CASSLSETGSGSEAFF. DNA for the CDR3: TGCGCCAGCAGCTTGTCAGAAACAGGGTCGGGCTCTGAAGCTTTCTTT. The rearrangement uses TRBV5-1 and TRBJ1-1; tentative D call: TRBD1 (6 bases). CDR1 and CDR2 (germline): SGHRS, YFSETQ. The CDR3 contains 16 residues. V was shortened by 1 base and J by 6 bases, with 19 bases between the two germline ends. The full variable domain, with the rest looked up from reference TRBV5-1 and TRBJ1-1, is KAGVTQTPRYLIKTRGQQVTLSCSPISGHRSVSWYQQTPGQGLQFLFEYFSETQRNKGNFPGRFSGRQFSNSRSEMNVSTLELGDSALYLCASSLSETGSGSEAFFGQGTRLTVV.

Note on this clonotype: Germline is not matched at one junction end, which may reflect a read error. The chain carries TRBV6-5 and TRBJ1-2; no clear D. Looked up from germline, CDR1 is MNHEY and CDR2 is SVGAGI. The CDR3 is 12 amino acids. The CDR3 here is CVSSYSGKGYTF. The CDR3 DNA is TGTGTCAGCAGTTACTCGGGGAAAGGCTACACCTTC.

About this clonotype: The CDR3 does not end in the conserved phenylalanine or tryptophan, so this is likely a read error. This chain joins TRBV11-3 and TRBJ1-1, with a weak D call TRBD1 (5 bases). V lost 5 bases to trimming and J lost 0 bases, with 22 bases between them. This CDR3 has 18 amino acids. From germline, CDR1 is SGHNT and CDR2 YENEEA. The CDR3 DNA is TGTGCCAGCAGCGTAATTGGGCCGTCGGGACGGATGAACACTGAAGCTTTCATT. It codes for CASSVIGPSGRMNTEAFI.

The gene calls are TRBV11-2 and TRBJ1-2, with 7 bases aligning to TRBD1. The CDR3 has 13 amino acids. V lost 6 bases to trimming and J lost 7 bases; unmatched junction nucleotides: 8. The germline CDR1 and CDR2 sequences are SGHAT and FQNNGV. CDR3 nucleotide sequence: TGTGCCAGCAGAACTACAGGGGCCTCTGGCTACACCTTC. It specifies CASRTTGASGYTF.

As regards this clonotype: One end of the junction varies from germline; a read error may be responsible. The rearrangement joins TRBV10-3 to TRBJ2-1; D is unresolved. Germline V gene data show CDR1 as ENHRY and CDR2 as SYGVKD. This CDR3 region has 16 residues. CDR3 region: CAISNRTPFSYNDQFF. In nucleotides, the CDR3 is TGTGCCATCAGTAACCGGACCCCCTTCTCCTACAATGATCAGTTCTTC.

Points on this clonotype: A junction boundary mismatches the germline segment, possibly from a read error. This chain uses TRBV11-1 with TRBJ2-2; 12 bases map to TRBD2. This CDR3 has 17 residues. CDR1 is SGHAT and CDR2 is FQDESV in the germline V gene (reference sequence). CDR3: CACSPRLAGDFTGELFF. CDR3 nucleotides: TGTGCCTGCAGCCCGCGACTAGCGGGAGACTTCACCGGGGAGCTGTTTTTT.

This clonotype was seen once. The rearrangement uses TRBV11-1 and TRBJ2-1; possibly TRBD2 for D (6 bases). Per germline, CDR1 SGHAT and CDR2 FQDESV (reference sequence). The CDR3 extends over 12 amino acids. The ends were cut back, 9 bases at V and 8 bases at J, with 14 bases in the middle. The chain's CDR3 is CASSPWGDEQFF. As DNA, the CDR3 is TGTGCCAGTAGCCCATGGGGGGATGAGCAGTTCTTC.

As regards this clonotype: One junction end disagrees with the germline gene, perhaps due to a read error. J is TRBJ1-2 and V is TRBV4-1; 10 nucleotides line up with TRBD1. CDR1 and CDR2 (germline): MGHRA, YSYEKL. This CDR3 region has 17 residues. In DNA, the CDR3 is TGTGCCAGCGGGACTCCCGGAGGACAGGGGGGGGACTATGGCTACACCTTC. This gives the protein CASGTPGGQGGDYGYTF.